This TCR beta chain was sequenced for a study of identical twins. On this clonotype: One end of the junction does not line up with germline, which may come from a read error.

In TCRdb, the 5' RACE reads were re-called with MiXCR into one record per CDR3 protein. This repertoire shows approximately 600,000 distinct CDR3 sequences, just over 7% found once; its top ten account for around 1.6%. These data were also filed under a second study, of yellow fever vaccine responses in identical twins.

The sample consisted of PBMCs. The origin of this receptor is a woman aged 18-29 years in good health.

The CDR3 loop is CSALAGGPNTGEMFF. The DNA for the CDR3 is TGCAGCGCCTTAGCGGGAGGGCCGAACACCGGGGAGATGTTTTTT. The J gene is TRBJ2-2, the V gene TRBV29-1; 11 bases line up with TRBD2. The CDR3 runs 15 residues. Germline V gene lookup returns CDR1 SQVTM and CDR2 ANQGSEA.